These T cell receptor beta chains were read from a single sample in a study of blood T cell repertoires in COVID-19. Assay: immunoSEQ multiplex PCR; the TCRdb copy retains only in-frame clones and omits some. Altogether around 97,000 clones are present, more than 70% being singletons, with the ten largest covering roughly 3.6%. The sample consisted of peripheral blood. The receptors here all came from a woman between 55 and 75 years old with acute or convalescent COVID-19. Each CDR3 is given with its conserved first and last residue. A D gene is named only where the DNA matches it firmly. Size tells how often a clone was seen (once, few, many) or the class of an expanded clone, and some rows leave it out.

d_call,j_call,clone_size,cdr3_length,v_call,cdr3_nt,cdr3_aa
TRBD1,TRBJ1-2,-,17,TRBV24-1,TGTGCCACCAGTGATAGTCCCGGGACAGGGGTAAACTATGGCTACACCTTC,CATSDSPGTGVNYGYTF
TRBD2,TRBJ2-1,-,15,TRBV7-9,TGTGCCTGCGTGGGGCCACTAGCGGGAGGGGATGAGCAGTTCTTC,CACVGPLAGGDEQFF
TRBD1,TRBJ1-5,-,14,TRBV27,TGTGCCAGCAGTTCACAGGGGGCAAATCAGCCCCAGCATTTT,CASSSQGANQPQHF
-,TRBJ2-7,-,12,TRBV29-1,TGCAGCGCCACGGCTAGCTCCTACGAGCAGTACTTC,CSATASSYEQYF
-,TRBJ1-6,once,16,TRBV5-1,TGCGCCAGCAGCTTGGTGCCGGACAGAGCGAATTCACCCCTCCACTTT,CASSLVPDRANSPLHF
-,TRBJ1-1,-,15,TRBV6-5,TGTGCCAGCAGTTACTCGATCACAGGGACCACTGAAGCTTTCTTT,CASSYSITGTTEAFF
TRBD1,TRBJ1-6,-,14,TRBV28,TGTGCCAGCAGTGGCCGACAGGGGTTTTCACCCCTCCACTTT,CASSGRQGFSPLHF
TRBD2,TRBJ2-7,-,17,TRBV6-1,TGTGCCAGCAGTGAAGGAGTGGGTAGCGGGAGTCCCTACGAGCAGTACTTC,CASSEGVGSGSPYEQYF
TRBD1,TRBJ2-5,-,13,TRBV6-2/TRBV6-3,TGTGCCAGCAGTGGACAGGGGGGAGAGACCCAGTACTTC,CASSGQGGETQYF
-,TRBJ1-1,-,12,TRBV6-5,TGTGCCAGCAGTTTCCCAGGGACTGGCGCTTTCTTT,CASSFPGTGAFF
TRBD1,TRBJ1-6,-,14,TRBV6-6,TGTGCCAGCAGTGTCAGGGGGAGGAGTTCACCCCTCCACTTT,CASSVRGRSSPLHF
TRBD2,TRBJ2-2,few,15,TRBV7-3,TGTGCCAGCAGCCTGGGACTAGTAGACACCGGGGAGCTGTTTTTT,CASSLGLVDTGELFF
-,TRBJ2-1,-,15,TRBV7-9,TGTGCCAGCAGCTTAGCGGGAACCCTAACAGGGGAGCAGTTCTTC,CASSLAGTLTGEQFF
-,TRBJ1-1,-,11,TRBV20-1,TGCAGTGCTACGACAGTTAGTGAAGCTTTCTTT,CSATTVSEAFF
-,TRBJ1-6,-,13,TRBV27,TGTGCCAGCAGTTTCGAGCATAATTCACCCCTCCACTTT,CASSFEHNSPLHF
-,TRBJ2-1,-,15,TRBV19,TGTGCCAGTAGTGCGTCTTTCGGGTCCTACAATGAGCAGTTCTTC,CASSASFGSYNEQFF
TRBD1,TRBJ1-1,few,14,TRBV5-4,TGTGCCAGCAGCTTGTGGACAGGGGGCACTGAAGCTTTCTTT,CASSLWTGGTEAFF
TRBD1,TRBJ2-4,-,16,TRBV5-1,TGCGCCAGCAGCCGAGAACTGGGACAGGGCTTAAACATTCAGTACTTC,CASSRELGQGLNIQYF
TRBD2,TRBJ2-1,-,16,TRBV6-5,TGTGCCAGCAGTCACTCTGTAGCGGGAGATTACAATGAGCAGTTCTTC,CASSHSVAGDYNEQFF
TRBD2,TRBJ2-6,-,19,TRBV27,TGTGCCAGCACTCCAATAGCGGGAGTCATTATGTCTGGGGCCAACGTCCTGACTTTC,CASTPIAGVIMSGANVLTF
TRBD1,TRBJ2-3,-,15,TRBV19,TGTGCCAGTAGTAGCAGGCAGGGGGCTACAGATACGCAGTATTTT,CASSSRQGATDTQYF
-,TRBJ1-5,-,16,TRBV6-1,TGTGCCAGCAGTGAAGCCCCAGGATATAGCAATCAGCCCCAGCATTTT,CASSEAPGYSNQPQHF
-,TRBJ2-7,-,14,TRBV4-1,TGCGCCAGCAGCCAAGATCCCGACAGCTACGAGCAGTACTTC,CASSQDPDSYEQYF
-,TRBJ1-1,-,16,TRBV4-1,TGCGCCAGCAGCCAAGATCTTGCCCTGGCACCCACTGAAGCTTTCTTT,CASSQDLALAPTEAFF
TRBD1,TRBJ1-5,-,15,TRBV6-5,TGTGCCAGCAGAGAGGACAGGGGATACAATCAGCCCCAGCATTTT,CASREDRGYNQPQHF
-,TRBJ2-1,-,13,TRBV18,TGTGCCAGCTCACCCGTGGAGCTGGGTGAGCAGTTCTTC,CASSPVELGEQFF
-,TRBJ2-1,-,13,TRBV5-1,TGCGCCAGCAGCTCCTTATCTTCCAATGAGCAGTTCTTC,CASSSLSSNEQFF
-,TRBJ2-1,few,14,TRBV3-1/TRBV3-2,TGTGCCAGCAGCCCACGGGGGGCCCGTAATGAGCAGTTCTTC,CASSPRGARNEQFF